This T cell receptor (beta chain) came from a study of shared clonotypes between healthy human individuals. V dropped 5 bases and J dropped 4; count of bases not matched to a gene: 6. The CDR3 runs 14 residues. Germline CDR1 reads MNHEY; CDR2 reads SMNVEV (reference sequence). Evenly divided among several immunoSEQ plates was the genomic DNA of each subset. This table comes from immunoSEQ multiplex PCR, and its TCRdb copy is limited to in-frame clones, with some not included. The data show about 680,000 clones, 74% seen once. The chain has TRBV27 and TRBJ2-7, with TRBD1 matching 9 bases. Sequencing used memory CD4+ T cells sorted from blood. Subset indicated: CD45RA-negative fraction. This receptor was identified in a woman between 25 and 40 years old in good health. As DNA, the CDR3 is TGTGCCAGCAGTCAACAGGGGGCGCGTTACGAGCAGTACTTC. As protein: CASSQQGARYEQYF.